This T cell receptor beta chain originates from a study of cytotoxic CD8 clonotypes in ibrutinib-treated CLL. Overall study context: The patients, about a dozen relapsed/refractory and approximately 15 treatment-naive, included about 18 who were IGHV unmutated. The sample average was about 260,000 productive templates and roughly 94,000 productive rearrangements.

As concerns this clone: The antigen is unknown.

Notes on the study in general: Clonality was higher at ibrutinib response and returned toward baseline at progression.

The intended depth for sequencing was 1 in 200,000 to 1 in 1 million T cells. The repertoire was sequenced with immunoSEQ multiplex PCR; TCRdb's copy has only in-frame clones and lacks some. Of approximately 280,000 clones in the sample, roughly three quarters were seen once. The starting material was PBMCs, obtained at disease progression, from a patient treated with ibrutinib. This receptor was obtained from a human donor with chronic lymphocytic leukemia.

This CDR3 is CASSLGQGPYEQYF. The CDR3 nucleotides are TGTGCCAGCAGCTTGGGGCAGGGTCCCTACGAGCAGTACTTC. The chain employs TRBV5-4 and TRBJ2-7; TRBD1 might be the D (5 bases). The CDR3 runs 14 residues. Germline CDR1 and CDR2: SGHNT and YYREEE (reference sequence). The germline V and J ends were trimmed by 0 bases and 2 bases, with 9 bases remaining between them.